A single sample gave rise to the 9 T cell receptor beta chains below, sequenced in a study of Graves' ophthalmopathy and Graves' hyperthyroidism. The authors amplified TCR beta CDR3 regions from RNA transcripts. A first-round RT-PCR used HTBI primers, followed by a second-round multiplex PCR. TCRdb processed the multiplex PCR reads anew with MiXCR; each CDR3 protein has one entry. The repertoire holds about 550,000 distinct CDR3 sequences, with less than 45% as singletons. The sample was peripheral blood or thyroid tissue (not recorded which). Receptor source: an adult man with Graves' hyperthyroidism.

Note on this clonotype: The junction differs from germline at one of its ends, possibly a read error. The chain couples TRBV6-6 to TRBJ1-6; 7 bases agree with TRBD1. Germline CDR1 MNHNY, CDR2 SVGAGI (reference sequence). The CDR3 runs 16 residues. The CDR3 sequence is CACSYLQGSRISPLHF. CDR3 nucleotides: TGTGCCTGCAGTTACTTACAGGGGTCGCGAATTTCACCCCTCCACTTT.

Turning to this clonotype: The junction shows a germline mismatch at one end, possibly a read error. The chain joins TRBV20-1 to TRBJ2-5; D possibly corresponds to TRBD1 (5 bases). The length of the CDR3 is 20 residues. The germline V gene has CDR1 DFQATT and CDR2 SNEGSKA (reference sequence). The chain's CDR3 is CGARGFEVIKGSNQWETQYF. CDR3 DNA: TGCGGTGCTAGAGGATTCGAGGTTATTAAGGGGTCAAACCAATGGGAGACCCAGTACTTC.

As regards this clonotype: One base away lies a much larger clone, so this may be a sequencing read error. This CDR3 fails to terminate in the conserved phenylalanine or tryptophan, so it likely reflects a read error. J is TRBJ2-7 and V is TRBV2, with 7 bases lining up with TRBD1. Germline assignment: CDR1 SNHLY and CDR2 FYNNEI. V lost 8 bases, J lost 0 bases, and 7 bases stayed unmatched. This CDR3 comprises 14 residues. Here the CDR3 reads CASGVDRSSYEQYS. CDR3 bases: TGTGCCAGCGGGGTGGACAGGAGCTCCTACGAGCAGTACTCC.

This chain joins TRBV12-3 or TRBV12-4 and TRBJ1-1; D may be TRBD1 (5 bases). V dropped 7 bases and J dropped 5 bases, with 14 bases sitting between them. This CDR3 spans 13 amino acids. This chain's CDR3 is CASKGGGSTEAFF. The CDR3 region has the DNA TGTGCCAGCAAAGGTGGGGGGTCTACTGAAGCTTTCTTT.

This clonotype was recorded a few times. The genes are TRBV19 and TRBJ1-1; 7 nucleotides match TRBD1. CDR1 is LNHDA and CDR2 is SQIVND in the germline V gene (reference sequence). The CDR3 extends over 13 amino acids. Trimming at V came to 5 bases and at J to 14 bases, leaving 14 bases not matched to a gene. CDR3 DNA: TGTGCCAGTAGTGTTACAGGGGACCAGTGGGAATTCTTT. Translated, it gives CASSVTGDQWEFF.

This clonotype was detected only a few times. V is TRBV4-2 and J is TRBJ2-7; the D gene is possibly TRBD1 (6 bases). With 1 base removed from V and 3 bases from J, the gap between germline ends came to 10 bases. Germline CDR1 and CDR2: LGHNA and YNFKEQ. The CDR3 length is 14 residues. The CDR3 sequence is CASSQVGTHYEQYF. For the CDR3, the DNA is TGTGCCAGCAGCCAAGTCGGGACACACTACGAGCAGTACTTC.

The V gene is TRBV15, the J gene TRBJ2-5; D not resolved. This CDR3 region has 14 residues. CDR1 and CDR2 from the germline V gene are LNHNV and YYDKDF (reference sequence). The ends were cut back, 3 bases at V and 2 bases at J, with 10 bases in the middle. CDR3 region: CATSRASRQETQYF. The CDR3 DNA follows: TGTGCCACCAGCAGGGCATCGAGGCAAGAGACCCAGTACTTC.

This clonotype was counted ten times or more. The chain has TRBV6-5 and TRBJ1-2; D is ambiguous. The germline CDR1 and CDR2 sequences are MNHEY and SVGAGI. This CDR3 is built from 12 residues. The V end lost 5 bases, the J end lost 6 bases, and 10 bases lay between the germline ends. This CDR3 is CASSEVWDGYTF. As DNA, the CDR3 is TGTGCCAGCAGTGAAGTTTGGGATGGCTACACCTTC.

This clonotype was counted ten times or more. This chain connects TRBV2 to TRBJ1-2; D may be TRBD1 (6 bases). V lost 6 bases to trimming and J lost 3 bases, with 11 bases between them. This CDR3 contains 13 residues. In germline, CDR1 is SNHLY, CDR2 FYNNEI. CDR3 in amino acids: CASRGGRHYGYTF. DNA for the CDR3: TGTGCCAGCAGGGGGGGCAGGCACTATGGCTACACCTTC.